The present T cell receptor beta chain was sequenced within a study of T cell responses to AZD1222 COVID-19 vaccine. In germline, CDR1 is SGHKS, CDR2 YYEKEE (reference sequence). The CDR3 extends over 16 amino acids. V was cut by 0 bases and J by 0 bases, with 10 bases left in between. TCRdb keeps only in-frame clones here, not all; method: immunoSEQ multiplex PCR. Here the sample spans some 120,000 clones, roughly nine tenths being singletons. The clonotype originates from an adult who received the AZD1222 COVID-19 vaccine. The sample was peripheral blood, taken 28 days after the second AZD1222 dose. The chain carries TRBV5-5 and TRBJ2-1; D possibly corresponds to TRBD2 (6 bases). Here the CDR3 DNA reads TGTGCCAGCAGCTTGGGGCTAGCGAGCTCCTACAATGAGCAGTTCTTC. This gives the protein CASSLGLASSYNEQFF.